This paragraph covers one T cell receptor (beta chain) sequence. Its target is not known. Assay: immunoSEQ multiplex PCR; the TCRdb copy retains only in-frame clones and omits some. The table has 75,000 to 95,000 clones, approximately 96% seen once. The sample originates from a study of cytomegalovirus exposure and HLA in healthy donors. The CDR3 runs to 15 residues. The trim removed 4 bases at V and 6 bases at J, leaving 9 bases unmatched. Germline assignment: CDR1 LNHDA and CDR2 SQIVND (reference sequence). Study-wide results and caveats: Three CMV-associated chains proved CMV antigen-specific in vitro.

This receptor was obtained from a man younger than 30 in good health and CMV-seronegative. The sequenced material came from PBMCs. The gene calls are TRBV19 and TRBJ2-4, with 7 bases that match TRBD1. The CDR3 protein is CASSNWTGPRNIQYF. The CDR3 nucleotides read TGTGCCAGTAGTAATTGGACAGGCCCCAGAAACATTCAGTACTTC.